This is a list of T cell receptor beta chains from one sample in a study of siplizumab effects on memory and regulatory T cells. TCRdb's copy holds only in-frame clones and misses some; the assay was immunoSEQ multiplex PCR. Altogether about 40,000 clones are present, more than 70% being singletons, with the ten largest covering 0.25%. The material sequenced was naive CD4+ T cells sorted from blood. The source is a human donor in good health. The CDR3 runs from the conserved cysteine through the conserved F or W. Each record gives: clone size, V gene, D gene, J gene, CDR3 DNA, CDR3 protein. A D gene is named only where the DNA matches it firmly. A clone size is listed for some rows: how often the clone was seen (once, few, many), or a class if it is expanded.

clone size: NA
V gene: TRBV18
D gene: NA
J gene: TRBJ2-1
CDR3 DNA: TGTGCCAGCTCACCTGGTGGGTTTCAGGACAATGAGCAGTTCTTC
CDR3 protein: CASSPGGFQDNEQFF

clone size: NA
V gene: TRBV9
D gene: TRBD2
J gene: TRBJ2-3
CDR3 DNA: TGTGCCAGCAGCGTAGGATCGTGGAGCGGGGGGGCGGTGGTGCAGTATTTT
CDR3 protein: CASSVGSWSGGAVVQYF

clone size: NA
V gene: TRBV5-1
D gene: TRBD2
J gene: TRBJ2-7
CDR3 DNA: TGCGCCAGCAGCTTGGGACTAGCGGGAGTGAAAAGCGAGCAGTACTTC
CDR3 protein: CASSLGLAGVKSEQYF

clone size: NA
V gene: TRBV7-2
D gene: NA
J gene: TRBJ1-2
CDR3 DNA: TGTGCCAGCAGCTTAAGGGGTTACGGACAGTCCTATGGCTACACCTTC
CDR3 protein: CASSLRGYGQSYGYTF

clone size: once
V gene: TRBV28
D gene: NA
J gene: TRBJ1-2
CDR3 DNA: TGTGCCAGCAGGTTTTGGGCTTGGGAGTATGGCTACACCTTC
CDR3 protein: CASRFWAWEYGYTF

clone size: once
V gene: TRBV15
D gene: TRBD1
J gene: TRBJ2-7
CDR3 DNA: TGTGCCACCAGCAGACGCCCCGGACAGGGGTTTGTAGAGCAGTACTTC
CDR3 protein: CATSRRPGQGFVEQYF

clone size: NA
V gene: TRBV5-1
D gene: NA
J gene: TRBJ1-5
CDR3 DNA: TGCGCCAGCAGCTTGGGGGGAGGCAATCAGCCCCAGCATTTT
CDR3 protein: CASSLGGGNQPQHF

clone size: NA
V gene: TRBV7-3
D gene: TRBD1
J gene: TRBJ2-3
CDR3 DNA: TGTGCCAGCAGCTCATCAGGACAGGGAACAGATACGCAGTATTTT
CDR3 protein: CASSSSGQGTDTQYF

clone size: NA
V gene: TRBV6-5
D gene: TRBD1
J gene: TRBJ1-4
CDR3 DNA: TGTGCCAGCAGTTTACAGGGGGGCGAGGAAAAACTGTTTTTT
CDR3 protein: CASSLQGGEEKLFF

clone size: NA
V gene: TRBV4-1
D gene: NA
J gene: TRBJ2-2
CDR3 DNA: TGCGCCAGCAGCCAAGGGAACACCGGGGAGCTGTTTTTT
CDR3 protein: CASSQGNTGELFF

clone size: NA
V gene: TRBV6-1
D gene: NA
J gene: TRBJ2-7
CDR3 DNA: TGTGCCAGCAGATTGGTGAGCTACGAGCAGTACTTC
CDR3 protein: CASRLVSYEQYF

clone size: few
V gene: TRBV28
D gene: NA
J gene: TRBJ2-7
CDR3 DNA: TGTGCCAGCACTTCGAGCTCCTACGAGCAGTACTTC
CDR3 protein: CASTSSSYEQYF

clone size: NA
V gene: TRBV27
D gene: NA
J gene: TRBJ2-7
CDR3 DNA: TGTGCCAGCAGTTTATCGTTGGGGAGCCGGTACGAGCAGTACTTC
CDR3 protein: CASSLSLGSRYEQYF

clone size: NA
V gene: TRBV7-9
D gene: TRBD2
J gene: TRBJ2-7
CDR3 DNA: TGTGCCAGCAGCTCAATCCGGACTAGCGGGGCCTACGAGCAGTACTTC
CDR3 protein: CASSSIRTSGAYEQYF

clone size: once
V gene: TRBV9
D gene: NA
J gene: TRBJ2-1
CDR3 DNA: TGTGCCAGCAGCGTAGGCGCGGGCACCTACAATGAGCAGTTCTTC
CDR3 protein: CASSVGAGTYNEQFF

clone size: once
V gene: TRBV28
D gene: TRBD1
J gene: TRBJ1-2
CDR3 DNA: TGTGCCAGCACCGAGGGGGCTCGAGGCTACACCTTC
CDR3 protein: CASTEGARGYTF

clone size: NA
V gene: TRBV28
D gene: NA
J gene: TRBJ2-4
CDR3 DNA: TGTGCCAGCAGCCTTCGAAGCGACATTCAGTACTTC
CDR3 protein: CASSLRSDIQYF

clone size: NA
V gene: TRBV6-5
D gene: NA
J gene: TRBJ2-2
CDR3 DNA: TGTGCCAGCAGTCACCGAGGGGAGCTGTTTTTT
CDR3 protein: CASSHRGELFF